Listed below are T cell receptor beta chains from one sample, sequenced in a study of OX40 agonist ivuxolimab in advanced cancers. Measured with immunoSEQ multiplex PCR; TCRdb has only the in-frame clones, and not every one. The repertoire has roughly 38,000 clones, about 90% of them found once; the top ten carry under 0.7%. The sequencing used CD4+ or CD8+ T cells sorted from blood, collected in a trial of the OX40 agonist ivuxolimab. Receptors were obtained from an adult with an advanced solid tumor such as melanoma, head and neck, liver or kidney cancer. Each CDR3 is given with its conserved first and last residue. D genes are given only for firm matches. The size field is filled for only some rows; it gives once, few, many or a size class.

j_call,d_call,clone_size,v_call,cdr3_aa,cdr3_nt
TRBJ1-3,NA,once,TRBV30,CAWSVVGDSGNTIYF,TGTGCCTGGAGTGTTGTTGGAGACTCTGGAAACACCATATATTTT
TRBJ2-7,TRBD1,few,TRBV11-3,CASSRGDRVSQQYF,TGTGCCAGCAGCCGAGGGGACAGGGTTTCCCAGCAGTACTTC
TRBJ2-5,NA,NA,TRBV5-1,CASSQTTTGKETQYF,TGCGCCAGCAGCCAGACCACAACAGGGAAAGAGACCCAGTACTTC
TRBJ2-2,TRBD2,NA,TRBV19,CASSIDLSGVTGELFF,TGTGCCAGTAGTATAGATCTGAGCGGGGTCACCGGGGAGCTGTTTTTT
TRBJ2-7,NA,few,TRBV5-1,CASSGGSGEQYF,TGCGCCAGCAGTGGGGGAAGTGGCGAGCAGTACTTC
TRBJ2-3,NA,NA,TRBV5-1,CASSLERYTDTQYF,TGCGCCAGCAGCTTGGAGCGCTACACAGATACGCAGTATTTT
TRBJ1-1,TRBD1,NA,TRBV5-8,CASSFNRGHRGMDTEAFF,TGTGCCAGCAGCTTCAACAGGGGGCATCGGGGGATGGACACTGAAGCTTTCTTT
TRBJ2-5,TRBD2,once,TRBV4-3,CASSEVGGTSGGTQYF,TGCGCCAGCAGCGAGGTCGGCGGGACTAGCGGGGGGACCCAGTACTTC
TRBJ1-4,NA,NA,TRBV2,CATGLGEKLFF,TGTGCCACAGGGTTGGGGGAAAAACTGTTTTTT
TRBJ2-3,NA,NA,TRBV11-1,CASSLGAGAGTDTQYF,TGTGCCAGCAGCTTAGGGGCAGGGGCCGGCACAGATACGCAGTATTTT
TRBJ1-6,NA,NA,TRBV7-9,CASIPVGDSPLHF,TGTGCCAGCATCCCGGTCGGGGATTCACCCCTCCACTTT
TRBJ1-1,TRBD1,NA,TRBV7-6,CASSAYRGNTEAFF,TGTGCCAGCAGCGCCTACAGGGGGAACACTGAAGCTTTCTTT
TRBJ1-5,NA,NA,TRBV15,CATSRVGRYQPQHF,TGTGCCACCAGCAGGGTTGGACGGTATCAGCCCCAGCATTTT
TRBJ2-1,TRBD2,NA,TRBV7-9,CASSSPAGRGLGNEQFF,TGTGCCAGCAGCTCCCCAGCGGGACGCGGACTGGGGAATGAGCAGTTCTTC
TRBJ1-3,NA,NA,TRBV19,CASSKSQIGNTIYF,TGTGCCAGTAGTAAGAGTCAGATTGGAAACACCATATATTTT
TRBJ1-2,TRBD1,NA,TRBV13,CASSPQGGQGGGYTF,TGTGCCAGCAGCCCACAAGGCGGACAGGGTGGAGGCTACACCTTC
TRBJ2-5,NA,NA,TRBV14,CASSQSQETQYF,TGTGCCAGCAGCCAAAGCCAAGAGACCCAGTACTTC
TRBJ2-7,NA,once,TRBV2,CASRQVSLPEQYF,TGTGCCAGCAGACAGGTTTCTCTCCCCGAGCAGTACTTC
TRBJ1-6,TRBD1,medium-sized,TRBV7-2,CASSRQGQVYNSPLHF,TGTGCCAGCAGCCGTCAGGGACAGGTTTATAATTCACCCCTCCACTTT
TRBJ1-3,NA,NA,TRBV2,CASSATGSGNTIYF,TGTGCCAGCAGCGCTACAGGGTCGGGAAACACCATATATTTT
TRBJ2-1,TRBD2,NA,TRBV18,CASSPGGDNEQFF,TGTGCCAGCTCACCTGGGGGGGACAATGAGCAGTTCTTC
TRBJ2-7,TRBD2,NA,TRBV7-3,CASSFGLAHEQYF,TGTGCCAGCAGCTTTGGACTAGCACACGAGCAGTACTTC
TRBJ2-3,NA,NA,TRBV5-1,CASSLVLGGSTDTQYF,TGCGCCAGCAGCTTGGTTCTCGGCGGCAGCACAGATACGCAGTATTTT
TRBJ2-1,NA,NA,TRBV6-5,CASSQGVEQFF,TGTGCCAGCAGCCAAGGGGTTGAGCAGTTCTTC
TRBJ2-5,TRBD1,NA,TRBV29-1,CSANRGPEETQYF,TGCAGCGCAAACAGGGGGCCCGAAGAGACCCAGTACTTC
TRBJ1-4,TRBD1,NA,TRBV4-2,CASSQDGGTGGEKLFF,TGTGCCAGCAGCCAAGATGGGGGGACAGGGGGCGAAAAATTGTTTTTT
TRBJ1-2,NA,NA,TRBV6-5,CASSLSRGGGYTF,TGTGCCAGCAGTCTGAGCCGCGGAGGAGGCTACACCTTC
TRBJ2-1,TRBD2,NA,TRBV7-2,CASSTRDYVNEQFF,TGTGCCAGCAGCACCCGGGACTATGTCAATGAGCAGTTCTTC
TRBJ2-3,NA,NA,TRBV11-2,CASRSFSTDTQYF,TGTGCCAGCAGAAGCTTTAGCACAGATACGCAGTATTTT
TRBJ1-2,TRBD1,NA,TRBV7-9,CASSLVGQGRVGYTF,TGTGCCAGCAGCTTAGTGGGACAGGGGAGGGTCGGCTACACCTTC
TRBJ1-2,NA,NA,TRBV7-9,CASSLGLTGYTF,TGTGCCAGCAGCTTAGGACTGACTGGCTACACCTTC
TRBJ2-1,TRBD2,NA,TRBV11-3,CASSPGRLSGEEEYNEQFF,TGTGCCAGCAGCCCGGGGCGGTTGAGCGGGGAGGAGGAGTACAATGAGCAGTTCTTC
TRBJ2-1,TRBD1,NA,TRBV18,CASSPVGSRQGGNEQFF,TGTGCCAGCTCACCAGTCGGTTCGAGACAGGGGGGGAATGAGCAGTTCTTC
TRBJ1-2,TRBD1,NA,TRBV7-2,CASAGGGANYGYTF,TGTGCCAGCGCAGGGGGAGGCGCTAACTATGGCTACACCTTC
TRBJ2-7,TRBD1,NA,TRBV7-9,CASSLGTGAHEQYF,TGTGCCAGCAGCCTCGGGACAGGGGCCCACGAGCAGTACTTC